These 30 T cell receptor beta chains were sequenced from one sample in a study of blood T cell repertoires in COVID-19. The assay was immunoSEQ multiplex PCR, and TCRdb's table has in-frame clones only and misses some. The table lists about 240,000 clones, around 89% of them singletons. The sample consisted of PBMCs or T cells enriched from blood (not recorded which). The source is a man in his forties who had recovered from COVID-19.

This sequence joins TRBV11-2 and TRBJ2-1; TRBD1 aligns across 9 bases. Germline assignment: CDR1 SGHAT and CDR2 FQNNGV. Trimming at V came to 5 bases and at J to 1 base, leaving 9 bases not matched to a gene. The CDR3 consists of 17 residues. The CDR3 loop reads CASSRPRTGDSYNEQFF. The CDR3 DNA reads TGTGCCAGCAGCCGGCCAAGGACAGGGGATTCCTACAATGAGCAGTTCTTC.

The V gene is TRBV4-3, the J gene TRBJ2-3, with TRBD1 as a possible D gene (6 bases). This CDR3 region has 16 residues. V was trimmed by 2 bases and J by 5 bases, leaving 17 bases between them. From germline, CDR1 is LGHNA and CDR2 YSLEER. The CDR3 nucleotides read TGCGCCAGCAGCCAAACGGGACAAACCTTCGGAGATACGCAGTATTTT. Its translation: CASSQTGQTFGDTQYF.

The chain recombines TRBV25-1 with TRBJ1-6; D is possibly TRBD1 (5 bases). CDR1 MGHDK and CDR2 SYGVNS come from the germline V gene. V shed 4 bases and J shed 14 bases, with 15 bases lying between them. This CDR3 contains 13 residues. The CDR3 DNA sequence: TGTGCCAGCAGTGTTGACCGCATAGGGGCCCTCCACTTT. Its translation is CASSVDRIGALHF.

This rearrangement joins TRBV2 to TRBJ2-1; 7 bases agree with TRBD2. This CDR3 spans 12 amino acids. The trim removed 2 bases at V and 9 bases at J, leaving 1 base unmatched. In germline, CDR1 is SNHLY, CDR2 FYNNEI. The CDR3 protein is CASSESGIEQFF. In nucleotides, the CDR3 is TGTGCCAGCAGTGAAAGCGGGATTGAGCAGTTCTTC.

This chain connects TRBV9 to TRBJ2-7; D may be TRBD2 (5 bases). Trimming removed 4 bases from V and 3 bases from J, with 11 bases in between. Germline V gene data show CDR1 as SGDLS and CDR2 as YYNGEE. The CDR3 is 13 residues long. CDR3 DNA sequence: TGTGCCAGCAGCCTAAAGGGAGACTACGAGCAGTACTTC. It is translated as CASSLKGDYEQYF.

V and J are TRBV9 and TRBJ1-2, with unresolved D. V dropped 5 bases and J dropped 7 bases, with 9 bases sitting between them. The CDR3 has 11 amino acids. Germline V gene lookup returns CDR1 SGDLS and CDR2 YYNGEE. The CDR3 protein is CASRATGGYTF. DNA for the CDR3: TGTGCCAGCAGGGCAACGGGTGGCTACACCTTC.

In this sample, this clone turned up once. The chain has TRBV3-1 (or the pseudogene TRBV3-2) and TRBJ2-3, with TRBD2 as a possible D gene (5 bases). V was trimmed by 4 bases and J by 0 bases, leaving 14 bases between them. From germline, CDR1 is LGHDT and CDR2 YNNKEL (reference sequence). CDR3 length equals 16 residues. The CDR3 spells CASSLYSAISTDTQYF. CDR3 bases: TGTGCCAGCAGCCTCTATAGCGCTATCAGCACAGATACGCAGTATTTT.

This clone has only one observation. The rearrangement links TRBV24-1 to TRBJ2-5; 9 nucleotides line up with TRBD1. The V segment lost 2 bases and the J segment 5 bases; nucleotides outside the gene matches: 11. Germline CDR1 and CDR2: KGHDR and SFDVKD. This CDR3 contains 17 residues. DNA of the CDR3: TGTGCCACCAGTGATTCTGGACCGGGACAGGGCGGCGAGACCCAGTACTTC. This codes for CATSDSGPGQGGETQYF.

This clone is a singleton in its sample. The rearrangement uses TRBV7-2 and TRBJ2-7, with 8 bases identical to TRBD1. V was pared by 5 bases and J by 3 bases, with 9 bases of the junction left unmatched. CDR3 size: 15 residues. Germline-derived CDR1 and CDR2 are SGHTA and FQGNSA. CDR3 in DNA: TGTGCCAGCAGCCAAAGCCCGGGACAGGTCTACGAGCAGTACTTC. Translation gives CASSQSPGQVYEQYF.

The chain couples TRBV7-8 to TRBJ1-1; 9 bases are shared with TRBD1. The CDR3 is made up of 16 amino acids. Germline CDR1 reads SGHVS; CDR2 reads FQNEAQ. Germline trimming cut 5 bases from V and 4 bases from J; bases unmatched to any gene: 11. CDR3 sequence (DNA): TGTGCCAGCAGCCCCTGGACAGGGGCGACGACCACTGAAGCTTTCTTT. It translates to CASSPWTGATTTEAFF.

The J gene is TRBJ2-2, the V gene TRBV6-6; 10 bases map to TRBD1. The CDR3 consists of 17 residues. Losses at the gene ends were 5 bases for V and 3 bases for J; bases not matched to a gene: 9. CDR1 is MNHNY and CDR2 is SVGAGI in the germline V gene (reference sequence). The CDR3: CASSQWTGGVDTGELFF. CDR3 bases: TGTGCCAGCAGTCAATGGACAGGGGGGGTGGACACCGGGGAGCTGTTTTTT.

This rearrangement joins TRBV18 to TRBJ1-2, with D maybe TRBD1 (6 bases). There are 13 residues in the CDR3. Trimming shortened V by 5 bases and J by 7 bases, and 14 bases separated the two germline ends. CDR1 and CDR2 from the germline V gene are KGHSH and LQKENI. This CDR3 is CASSEQGRGGYTF. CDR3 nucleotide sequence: TGTGCCAGCTCAGAACAGGGCAGAGGTGGCTACACCTTC.

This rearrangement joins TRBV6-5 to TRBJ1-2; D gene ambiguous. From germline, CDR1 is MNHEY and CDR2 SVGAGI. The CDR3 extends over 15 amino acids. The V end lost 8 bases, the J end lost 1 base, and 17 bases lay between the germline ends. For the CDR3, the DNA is TGTGCCAGCGAGGGCAGCTACTCACTTAACTATGGCTACACCTTC. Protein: CASEGSYSLNYGYTF.

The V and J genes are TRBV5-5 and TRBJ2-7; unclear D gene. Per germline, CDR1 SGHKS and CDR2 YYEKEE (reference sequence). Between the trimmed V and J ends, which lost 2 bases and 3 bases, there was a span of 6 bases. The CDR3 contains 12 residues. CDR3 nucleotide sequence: TGTGCCAGCAGCTTTACGGGCTACGAGCAGTACTTC. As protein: CASSFTGYEQYF. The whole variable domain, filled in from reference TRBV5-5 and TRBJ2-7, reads DAGVTQSPTHLIKTRGQQVTLRCSPISGHKSVSWYQQVLGQGPQFIFQYYEKEERGRGNFPDRFSARQFPNYSSELNVNALLLGDSALYLCASSFTGYEQYFGPGTRLTVT.

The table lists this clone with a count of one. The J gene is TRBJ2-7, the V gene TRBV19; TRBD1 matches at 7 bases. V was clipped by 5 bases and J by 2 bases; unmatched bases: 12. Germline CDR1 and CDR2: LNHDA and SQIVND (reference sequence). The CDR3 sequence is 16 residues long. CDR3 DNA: TGTGCCAGTAGTTCTCGGGTGGTCAGGGGGACCTACGAGCAGTACTTC. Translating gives CASSSRVVRGTYEQYF.

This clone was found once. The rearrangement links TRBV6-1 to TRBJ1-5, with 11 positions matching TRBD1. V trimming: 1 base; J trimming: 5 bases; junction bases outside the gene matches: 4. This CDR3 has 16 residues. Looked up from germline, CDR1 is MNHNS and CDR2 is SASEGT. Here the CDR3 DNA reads TGTGCCAGCAGTGAAGTAGGGACAGGGGGACATCAGCCCCAGCATTTT. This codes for CASSEVGTGGHQPQHF.

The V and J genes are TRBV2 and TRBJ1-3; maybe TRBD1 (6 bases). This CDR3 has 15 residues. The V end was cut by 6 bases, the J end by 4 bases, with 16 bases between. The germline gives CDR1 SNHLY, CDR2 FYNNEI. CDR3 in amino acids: CASRLSDRHGNTIYF. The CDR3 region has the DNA TGTGCCAGCAGGTTAAGTGACAGGCACGGAAACACCATATATTTT.

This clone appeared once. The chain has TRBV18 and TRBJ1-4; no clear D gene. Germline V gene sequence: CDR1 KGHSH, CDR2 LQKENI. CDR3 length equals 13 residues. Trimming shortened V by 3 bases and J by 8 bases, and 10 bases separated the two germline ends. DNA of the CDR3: TGTGCCAGCTCACCGATCACACCAGAAAAACTGTTTTTT. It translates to CASSPITPEKLFF.

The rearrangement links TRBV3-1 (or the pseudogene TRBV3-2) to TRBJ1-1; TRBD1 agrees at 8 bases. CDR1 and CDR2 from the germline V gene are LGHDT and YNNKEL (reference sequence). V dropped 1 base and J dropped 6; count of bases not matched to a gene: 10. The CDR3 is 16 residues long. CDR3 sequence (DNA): TGTGCCAGCAGCCAAGGGACAGGGCTAATGAAGCCTGAAGCTTTCTTT. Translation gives CASSQGTGLMKPEAFF.

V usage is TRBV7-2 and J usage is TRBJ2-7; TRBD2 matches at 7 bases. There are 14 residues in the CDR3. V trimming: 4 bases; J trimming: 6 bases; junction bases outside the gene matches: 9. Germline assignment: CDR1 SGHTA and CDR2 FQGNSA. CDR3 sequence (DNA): TGTGCCAGCAGCTCCGTAGCGGGTCCTATCGAGCAGTACTTC. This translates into CASSSVAGPIEQYF.

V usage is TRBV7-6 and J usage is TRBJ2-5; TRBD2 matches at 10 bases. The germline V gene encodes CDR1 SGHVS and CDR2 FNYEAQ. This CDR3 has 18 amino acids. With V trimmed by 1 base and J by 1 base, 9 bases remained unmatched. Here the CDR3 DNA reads TGTGCCAGCAGCTTAGGGCTAGCGGGGGCTACTATCCAAGAGACCCAGTACTTC. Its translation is CASSLGLAGATIQETQYF. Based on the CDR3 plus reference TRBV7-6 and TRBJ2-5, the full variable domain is GAGVSQSPRYKVTKRGQDVALRCDPISGHVSLYWYRQALGQGPEFLTYFNYEAQQDKSGLPNDRFSAERPEGSISTLTIQRTEQRDSAMYRCASSLGLAGATIQETQYFGPGTRLLVL.

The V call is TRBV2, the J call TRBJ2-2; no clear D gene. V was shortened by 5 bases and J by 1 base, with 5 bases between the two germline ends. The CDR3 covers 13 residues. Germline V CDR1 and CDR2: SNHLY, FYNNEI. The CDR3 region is CASSNLNTGELFF. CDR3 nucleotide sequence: TGTGCCAGCAGTAACTTGAACACCGGGGAGCTGTTTTTT.

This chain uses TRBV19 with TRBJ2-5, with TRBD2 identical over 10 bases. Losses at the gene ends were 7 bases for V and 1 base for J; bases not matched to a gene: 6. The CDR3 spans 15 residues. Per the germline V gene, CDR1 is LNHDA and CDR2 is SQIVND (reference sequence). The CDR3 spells CASKRTSGIQETQYF. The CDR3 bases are TGTGCCAGTAAAAGGACTAGCGGAATCCAAGAGACCCAGTACTTC.

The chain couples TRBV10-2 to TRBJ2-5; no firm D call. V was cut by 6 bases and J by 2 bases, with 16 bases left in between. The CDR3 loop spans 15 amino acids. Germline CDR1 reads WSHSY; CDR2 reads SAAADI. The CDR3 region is CASSVGVVSQETQYF. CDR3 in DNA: TGCGCCAGCAGCGTTGGAGTAGTAAGTCAAGAGACCCAGTACTTC.

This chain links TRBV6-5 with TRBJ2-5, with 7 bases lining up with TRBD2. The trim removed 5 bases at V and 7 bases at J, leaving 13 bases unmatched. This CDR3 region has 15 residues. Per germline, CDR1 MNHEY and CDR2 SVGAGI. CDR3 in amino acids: CASSTGTTVRGTQYF. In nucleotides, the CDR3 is TGTGCCAGCAGTACCGGGACTACGGTACGTGGGACCCAGTACTTC.

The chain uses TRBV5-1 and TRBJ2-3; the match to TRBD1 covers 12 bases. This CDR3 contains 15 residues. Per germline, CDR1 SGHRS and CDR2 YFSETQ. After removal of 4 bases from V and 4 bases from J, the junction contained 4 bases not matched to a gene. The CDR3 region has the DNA TGCGCCAGCAGCAGGGGACAGGGGGCTTCAGATACGCAGTATTTT. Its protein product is CASSRGQGASDTQYF.

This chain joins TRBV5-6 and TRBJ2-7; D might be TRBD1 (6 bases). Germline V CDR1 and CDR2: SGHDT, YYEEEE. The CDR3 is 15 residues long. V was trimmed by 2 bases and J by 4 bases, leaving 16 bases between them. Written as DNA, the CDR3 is TGTGCCAGCAGCTTTCTTACAGGGATATCGTACGAGCAGTACTTC. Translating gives CASSFLTGISYEQYF.

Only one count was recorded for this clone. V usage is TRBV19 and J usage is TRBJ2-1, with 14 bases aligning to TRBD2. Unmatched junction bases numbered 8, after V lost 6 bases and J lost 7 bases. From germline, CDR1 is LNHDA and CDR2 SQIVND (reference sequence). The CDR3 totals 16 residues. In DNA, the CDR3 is TGTGCCAGTAGGGACCGAGGGACTAGCGGGAGTAATGAGCAGTTCTTC. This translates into CASRDRGTSGSNEQFF. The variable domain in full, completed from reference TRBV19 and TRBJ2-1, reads DGGITQSPKYLFRKEGQNVTLSCEQNLNHDAMYWYRQDPGQGLRLIYYSQIVNDFQKGDIAEGYSVSREKKESFPLTVTSAQKNPTAFYLCASRDRGTSGSNEQFFGPGTRLTVL.

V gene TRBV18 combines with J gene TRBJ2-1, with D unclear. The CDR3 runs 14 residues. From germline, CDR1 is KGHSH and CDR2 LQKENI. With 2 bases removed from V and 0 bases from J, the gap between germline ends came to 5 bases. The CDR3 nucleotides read TGTGCCAGCTCACCAATCAGCTCCTACAATGAGCAGTTCTTC. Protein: CASSPISSYNEQFF.

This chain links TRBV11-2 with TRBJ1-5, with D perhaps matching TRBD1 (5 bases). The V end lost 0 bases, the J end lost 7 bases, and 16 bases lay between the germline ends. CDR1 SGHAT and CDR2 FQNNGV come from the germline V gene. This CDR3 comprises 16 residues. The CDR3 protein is CASSLDGSGSQQPQHF. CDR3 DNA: TGTGCCAGCAGCTTAGATGGGTCAGGGTCTCAGCAGCCCCAGCATTTT. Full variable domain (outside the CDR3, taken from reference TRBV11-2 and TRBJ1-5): EAGVAQSPRYKIIEKRQSVAFWCNPISGHATLYWYQQILGQGPKLLIQFQNNGVVDDSQLPKDRFSAERLKGVDSTLKIQPAKLEDSAVYLCASSLDGSGSQQPQHFGDGTRLSIL.